These 12 T cell receptor beta chains originate from one sample sequenced in a study of tumor and adjacent non-tumor tissue in lung cancer. TCRbeta libraries were built with three rounds of nested PCR, modified from ARM-PCR. TCRdb recomputed calls from the multiplex PCR reads with MiXCR, one row per CDR3 protein. The sample lists under 75,000 distinct CDR3 sequences; around two thirds were seen once. RNA was extracted from bulk tissue without any cell sorting. This non-tumor lung sample came from over 3 cm beyond the tumor edge. Sequences were obtained from distant non-tumor lung tissue. The receptors here all came from a woman between 50 and 59 years old with non-small cell lung cancer.

The CDR3 loop is CAIRGPRTSGSDEQFF. The CDR3 coding sequence is TGTGCCATCAGGGGCCCCCGGACTAGCGGGAGTGATGAGCAGTTCTTC. V and J are TRBV6-2 or TRBV6-3 and TRBJ2-1; TRBD2 agrees at 13 bases. CDR1 is MNHEY and CDR2 is SVGEGT in the germline V gene. The V and J ends lost 10 bases and 8 bases, in that order; junction bases with no gene match: 14. The CDR3 consists of 16 residues.

Comment on this clonotype: The final CDR3 position lacks the conserved phenylalanine or tryptophan, pointing to a likely read error. The V call is TRBV10-3, the J call TRBJ2-3; 9 bases are a match to TRBD2. Germline CDR1 reads ENHRY; CDR2 reads SYGVKD. Losses at the gene ends were 6 bases for V and 0 bases for J; bases not matched to a gene: 7. CDR3 size: 16 residues. The CDR3 DNA is TGTGCCATCAGAACGACCGGGACTAGCAGCACAGATACGCAGTATCTT. Its protein is CAIRTTGTSSTDTQYL.

This clonotype was observed at least ten times. The rearrangement links TRBV29-1 to TRBJ2-5, with D unresolved. V lost 0 bases to trimming and J lost 2 bases, with 16 bases between them. The CDR3 sequence is 16 residues long. Germline lookup yields CDR1 SQVTM and CDR2 ANQGSEA. CDR3 DNA: TGCAGCGTTGAAGATCCTCGGGCCGCCCAACAAGAGACCCAGTACTTC. Amino acids: CSVEDPRAAQQETQYF.

This clonotype was recorded once. The conserved closing phenylalanine or tryptophan is absent in this CDR3, likely reflecting a read error. V gene TRBV12-3 or TRBV12-4 combines with J gene TRBJ1-2; D unresolved. The CDR3 is 14 amino acids. V lost 9 bases and J 3 bases, leaving 17 bases between the germline ends. The CDR3 DNA sequence: TGTGCCAGTGGTATGCAGGAGCGTGACTATGGCTACACCTCC. Translating it yields CASGMQERDYGYTS.

The genes are TRBV10-1 and TRBJ2-1, with a tentative D call TRBD2 (5 bases). The V gene lost 5 bases and the J gene lost 8 bases, with 25 bases spanning the gap. In germline, CDR1 is WNHNN, CDR2 SYGVQD (reference sequence). The CDR3 extends over 17 amino acids. CDR3 sequence (DNA): TGCGCCAGCAGTCCGGGCAGCGGCTTTGGCGGTGACTATGAGCAGTTCTTC. The encoded protein is CASSPGSGFGGDYEQFF.

Note on this clonotype: The junction differs from germline at one of its ends, possibly a read error. The rearrangement uses TRBV12-3 or TRBV12-4 and TRBJ1-5, with 7 nucleotides matching TRBD1. The CDR3 loop spans 14 amino acids. CDR3 protein: CVSSRGQPITPQHF. The CDR3 DNA is TGTGTCAGCAGCCGGGGACAGCCGATTACGCCCCAGCATTTT.

In regard to this clonotype: At one of its ends the junction is not consistent with the germline gene, which may arise from a read error. The chain employs TRBV28 and TRBJ1-6; possibly TRBD1 for D (5 bases). Per germline, CDR1 MDHEN and CDR2 SYDVKM. This CDR3 spans 15 amino acids. Written as DNA, the CDR3 is TGTACCAGCAGTTCGCACATGGGGCTAGATTCACCCCTCCACTTT. It encodes CTSSSHMGLDSPLHF. Supplemented by reference TRBV28 and TRBJ1-6, the full variable domain reads DVKVTQSSRYLVKRTGEKVFLECVQDMDHENMFWYRQDPGLGLRLIYFSYDVKMKEKGDIPEGYSVSREKKERFSLILESASTNQTSMYLCTSSSHMGLDSPLHFGNGTRLTVT.

The rearrangement links TRBV20-1 to TRBJ2-7, with 11 bases fitting TRBD2. This CDR3 comprises 17 residues. Germline loops: CDR1 DFQATT, CDR2 SNEGSKA (reference sequence). The J segment lost 4 bases and the V segment lost 0 bases, leaving 11 bases of the junction unmatched. The CDR3 reads CSARDIAGGNFAYEQYF. The CDR3 DNA follows: TGCAGTGCTAGAGACATAGCGGGAGGGAATTTTGCTTACGAGCAGTACTTC.

A note on this clonotype: Given the absence of the conserved phenylalanine or tryptophan at the CDR3 end, a read error is likely. This rearrangement joins TRBV6-5 to TRBJ1-1, with 8 bases aligning to TRBD1. Germline loops: CDR1 MNHEY, CDR2 SVGAGI. Losses at the gene ends were 7 bases for V and 10 bases for J; bases not matched to a gene: 8. The CDR3 has 12 residues. CDR3 nucleotides: TGTGCCAGCAACGAGCCCAGGGGGCGAGCTTTCCTT. This sequence encodes CASNEPRGRAFL.

A remark on this clonotype: No conserved phenylalanine or tryptophan ends this CDR3, so it is likely a read error. The CDR3 spells CASSLLWARETNQSQHL. The CDR3 DNA reads TGTGCCAGCAGCCTCTTATGGGCCAGAGAGACAAATCAGTCCCAGCATCTT. The chain employs TRBV4-2 and TRBJ1-5; D is uncertain. Looked up from germline, CDR1 is LGHNA and CDR2 is YNFKEQ. This CDR3 spans 17 amino acids.

With regard to this clonotype: At one boundary the junction diverges from the germline segment, which might be a read error. J is TRBJ2-1 and V is TRBV5-6; the D gene is possibly TRBD1 (5 bases). The CDR3 is made up of 15 amino acids. The V gene's germline CDR1 is SGHDT and CDR2 YYEEEE. The DNA for the CDR3 is TGTGCCAGCAGCTTGGGGGGCCACCACTACAATGAGCAGTCCTTC. Amino acids: CASSLGGHHYNEQSF.

With respect to this clonotype: One end of the junction is discordant with germline, which a read error may explain. The gene calls are TRBV20-1 and TRBJ2-5, with a weak D call TRBD2 (5 bases). CDR3 size: 15 residues. Germline loops: CDR1 DFQATT, CDR2 SNEGSKA (reference sequence). CDR3 in amino acids: CSTRDLGLEEETQSF. The CDR3 region has the DNA TGCAGTACTAGAGATCTCGGGCTAGAGGAAGAGACCCAGTCCTTC.